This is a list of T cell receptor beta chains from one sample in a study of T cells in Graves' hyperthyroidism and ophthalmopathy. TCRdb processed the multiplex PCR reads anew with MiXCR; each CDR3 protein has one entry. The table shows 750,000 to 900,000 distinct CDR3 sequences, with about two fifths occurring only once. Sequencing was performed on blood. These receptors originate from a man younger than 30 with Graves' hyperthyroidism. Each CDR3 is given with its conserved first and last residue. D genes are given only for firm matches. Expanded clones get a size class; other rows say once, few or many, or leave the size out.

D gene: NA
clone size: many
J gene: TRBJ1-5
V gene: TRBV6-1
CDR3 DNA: TGTGCCAGCAGTGAAGGTGGTGGGGGGAGTCAGCCCCAGCATTTT
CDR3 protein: CASSEGGGGSQPQHF

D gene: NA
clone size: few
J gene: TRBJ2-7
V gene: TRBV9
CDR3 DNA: TGTGCCAGCACTTTGACGGGACTTACCTACGAGCAGTACTTC
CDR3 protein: CASTLTGLTYEQYF

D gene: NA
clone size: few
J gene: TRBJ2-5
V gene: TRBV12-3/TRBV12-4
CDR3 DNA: TGTGCCAGCAGTTTTTATAGGGGAGCGGAGACCCAGTACTTC
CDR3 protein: CASSFYRGAETQYF

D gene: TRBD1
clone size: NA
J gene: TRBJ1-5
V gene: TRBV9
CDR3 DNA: TGTGCCAGCAGCGATTCCAGACAGGGTAGCAATCAGCCCCAGCATTTT
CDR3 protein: CASSDSRQGSNQPQHF

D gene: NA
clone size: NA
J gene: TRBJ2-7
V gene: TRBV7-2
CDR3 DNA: TGTGCCAGCAGCTCCTTCACCGGACCGGTCTACGAGCAGTACTTC
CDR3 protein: CASSSFTGPVYEQYF

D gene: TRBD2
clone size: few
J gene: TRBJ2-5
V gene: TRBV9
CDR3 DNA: TGTGCCAGCAGCGCCTCTGGACTAGCGGGAGCACAGACCCAGTACTTC
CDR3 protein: CASSASGLAGAQTQYF

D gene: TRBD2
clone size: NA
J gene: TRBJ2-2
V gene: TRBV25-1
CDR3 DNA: TGTGCCAGCGGAACGGGGGGAAACACCGGGGAGCTGTTTTTT
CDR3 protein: CASGTGGNTGELFF

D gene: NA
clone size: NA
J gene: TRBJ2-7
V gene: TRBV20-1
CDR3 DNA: TGCAGTGCTAGAGATTTTACGGACAGCTACGGGCAGTACTTC
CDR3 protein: CSARDFTDSYGQYF

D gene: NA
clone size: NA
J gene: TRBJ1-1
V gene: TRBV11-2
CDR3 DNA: TGCGCCAGCAGCACCACAGGGTTGGAAACTGAAGCTTTCTTT
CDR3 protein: CASSTTGLETEAFF

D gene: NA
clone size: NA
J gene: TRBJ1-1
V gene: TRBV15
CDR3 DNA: TGTGCCACCAGCAGATCTACGGACAGTGGAGCTTTCTTT
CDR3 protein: CATSRSTDSGAFF

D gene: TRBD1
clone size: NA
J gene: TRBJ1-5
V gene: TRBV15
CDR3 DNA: TGTGCCACCAGCAGCAGGGACAGTCGTCAGCCCCAGCATTTT
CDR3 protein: CATSSRDSRQPQHF

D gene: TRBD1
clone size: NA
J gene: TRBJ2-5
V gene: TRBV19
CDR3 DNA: TGTGCCAGTAGTGCGTCCACAGGGGGCGCGGAGACCCAGTACTTC
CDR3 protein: CASSASTGGAETQYF

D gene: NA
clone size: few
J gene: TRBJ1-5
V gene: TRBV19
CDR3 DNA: TGTGCCAGTAGTATCCCGGACAATAGCAATCAGCCCCAGCATTTT
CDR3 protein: CASSIPDNSNQPQHF

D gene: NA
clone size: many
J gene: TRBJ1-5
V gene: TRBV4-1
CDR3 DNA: TGTGCCAGCAGTCAGCAGAATCAGCCCCAGCATTTT
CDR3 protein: CASSQQNQPQHF

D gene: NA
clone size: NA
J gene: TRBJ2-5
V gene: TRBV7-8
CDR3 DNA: TGTGCCAGCAGCCAAGATTCCCGGGGGGAGACCCAGTACTTC
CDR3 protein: CASSQDSRGETQYF

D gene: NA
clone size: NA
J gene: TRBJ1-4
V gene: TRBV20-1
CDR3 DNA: TGCAGTGCTAAGAAGAGCCCAACTAATGAAAAACTGTTTTTT
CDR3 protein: CSAKKSPTNEKLFF

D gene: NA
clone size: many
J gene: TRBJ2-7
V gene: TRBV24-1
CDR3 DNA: TGTGCCACCAGTGATTCGAGGGGCTACGAGCAGTACTTC
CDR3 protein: CATSDSRGYEQYF

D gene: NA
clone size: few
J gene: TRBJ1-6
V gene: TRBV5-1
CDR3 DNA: TGCGCCAGCAGCACAACCGGGGAGGCTAATAATTCACCCCTCCACTTT
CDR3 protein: CASSTTGEANNSPLHF

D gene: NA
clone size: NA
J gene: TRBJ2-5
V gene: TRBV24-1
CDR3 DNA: TGTGCCACCAGTGAGGCCACAGGGCAAGAGACCCAGTACTTC
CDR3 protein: CATSEATGQETQYF

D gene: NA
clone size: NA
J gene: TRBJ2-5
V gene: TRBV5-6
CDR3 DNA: TGTGCCAGCAGTTTGGATAGCGAGTACCAAGAGACCCAGTACTTC
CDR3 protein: CASSLDSEYQETQYF

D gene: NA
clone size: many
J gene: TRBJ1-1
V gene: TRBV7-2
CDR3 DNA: TGTGCCAGCGCTGCCCAGGCGGGAGTCGCTGAAGCTTTCTTT
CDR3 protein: CASAAQAGVAEAFF